This T cell receptor (beta chain) appears in the sequencing data of a study of T-cell memory formation after mild COVID-19. This CDR3 has 13 residues. Germline V gene lookup returns CDR1 SNHLY and CDR2 FYNNEI. Trimming stripped 8 bases from V and 0 bases from J, with 10 bases between. TCRdb reanalysed the 5' RACE reads using MiXCR and keeps one entry per CDR3 protein. Of 450,000 or so distinct CDR3 sequences listed, about 19% are singletons. The chain combines TRBV2 with TRBJ1-2; no reliable D call. The sample comprised PBMCs or a T cell subset sorted from them (not recorded which). This receptor was taken from an adult woman who had mild COVID-19 (a few samples of this study predate the infection). Cell type and time point are not known. This CDR3 reads CASLDQANYGYTF. CDR3 nucleotide sequence: TGTGCCAGCCTCGACCAGGCTAACTATGGCTACACCTTC.